The clone carrying this T cell receptor beta chain has just one count. The antigen remains unidentified. This entry is derived from a study of cytomegalovirus exposure and HLA in healthy donors. The study, taken as a whole, reports: An analysis done earlier found most TCR beta V segments productive about 90% or about 30% of the time. HLA restriction was apparent for most CMV-associated TCR beta chains in a later analysis. Researchers counted roughly 150 TCR beta chains as cytomegalovirus-associated.

Though probably carrying unrecorded immune exposures, donors were nominally healthy at sampling. Primers: 60 Vbeta forward and 13 Jbeta reverse. Clones were read by immunoSEQ multiplex PCR, and TCRdb kept only the in-frame ones, dropping some. This table holds 170,000 or so clones, under 85% found once. From germline, CDR1 is LNHDA and CDR2 SQIVND (reference sequence). V was pared by 6 bases and J by 3 bases, with 10 bases of the junction left unmatched. The CDR3 runs 16 residues. The sequencing sample was made of PBMCs. The TCR originated in a man in his late teens or twenties in good health and CMV-seronegative. The chain has TRBV19 and TRBJ1-1; TRBD1 matches 10 bases. The DNA for the CDR3 is TGTGCCAGTAGACTCCGACAGGGGGCTGATCACACTGAAGCTTTCTTT. Translating gives CASRLRQGADHTEAFF.